This is a list of T cell receptor beta chains from one sample in a study of blood T cell repertoires in COVID-19. The data were produced by immunoSEQ multiplex PCR, yet TCRdb's version contains in-frame clones alone and is incomplete. Of 350,000 to 450,000 clones in the sample, 70% to 90% were seen once. Sequenced: peripheral blood. These TCRs come from a human donor in a cohort sampled during active COVID-19. Each CDR3 is given with its conserved first and last residue. A D gene is named only where the DNA matches it firmly. Some rows mark clone size as missing; the rest say once, few, many or name a class of expanded clone.

V gene: TRBV7-9; D gene: TRBD1; J gene: TRBJ2-1; clone size: few; CDR3 DNA: TGTGCCAGCAGCTTCGCCCTTGGGACAGCTGAGCAGTTCTTC; CDR3 protein: CASSFALGTAEQFF
V gene: TRBV5-1; D gene: TRBD1; J gene: TRBJ2-2; clone size: .; CDR3 DNA: TGCGCCAGCAGCCCCCGGGACAGGGCAGAGACCGGGGAGCTGTTTTTT; CDR3 protein: CASSPRDRAETGELFF
V gene: TRBV18; D gene: .; J gene: TRBJ1-5; clone size: .; CDR3 DNA: TGTGCCAGCTCACCACGGAAAGGAGGGGCCCAGCATTTT; CDR3 protein: CASSPRKGGAQHF
V gene: TRBV10-3; D gene: TRBD2; J gene: TRBJ2-1; clone size: .; CDR3 DNA: TGTGCCATCGCCCGCGGGAGCTCCTACAATGAGCAGTTCTTC; CDR3 protein: CAIARGSSYNEQFF
V gene: TRBV15; D gene: TRBD1; J gene: TRBJ1-2; clone size: .; CDR3 DNA: TGTGCCACCAGCAGAGATCGAGTTGTGGGCAGGGGGTGGTATGGCTACACCTTC; CDR3 protein: CATSRDRVVGRGWYGYTF
V gene: TRBV2; D gene: TRBD2; J gene: TRBJ2-7; clone size: .; CDR3 DNA: TGTGCCAGCAGTGAAAGTAGCGGGGGGGACTACGAGCAGTACTTC; CDR3 protein: CASSESSGGDYEQYF
V gene: TRBV6-5; D gene: TRBD1; J gene: TRBJ2-7; clone size: .; CDR3 DNA: TGTGCCAGCAGGGCAATTACAGGGGGAAGCCACGAGCAGTACTTC; CDR3 protein: CASRAITGGSHEQYF
V gene: TRBV12-3/TRBV12-4; D gene: .; J gene: TRBJ1-1; clone size: .; CDR3 DNA: TGTGCCAGCAGCCCGCTTCGGTGGACTGAAGCTTTCTTT; CDR3 protein: CASSPLRWTEAFF
V gene: TRBV29-1; D gene: .; J gene: TRBJ2-5; clone size: .; CDR3 DNA: TGCAGCGTTGCAGGAGCGGGTCAAGAGACCCAGTACTTC; CDR3 protein: CSVAGAGQETQYF
V gene: TRBV6-6; D gene: .; J gene: TRBJ2-5; clone size: .; CDR3 DNA: TGTGCCAGCAGTTACCTAAGCCCTAAAGAGACCCAGTACTTC; CDR3 protein: CASSYLSPKETQYF
V gene: TRBV25-1; D gene: .; J gene: TRBJ2-1; clone size: .; CDR3 DNA: TGTGCCAGCAGTGAAGGGACAAAGCAGTTCTTC; CDR3 protein: CASSEGTKQFF
V gene: TRBV12-3/TRBV12-4; D gene: .; J gene: TRBJ1-3; clone size: .; CDR3 DNA: TGTGCCAGCAGCGTCGGTGGTTACACCATATATTTT; CDR3 protein: CASSVGGYTIYF
V gene: TRBV2; D gene: TRBD1; J gene: TRBJ2-7; clone size: .; CDR3 DNA: TGTGCCAGCACTCTCAAAGCCGGGACAGGGGGCTTCTCCTACGAGCAGTACTTC; CDR3 protein: CASTLKAGTGGFSYEQYF
V gene: TRBV11-2; D gene: TRBD2; J gene: TRBJ2-1; clone size: .; CDR3 DNA: TGTGCCAGCAGCTTACCTAGCGGGAGGGCTCGAAACAATGAGCAGTTCTTC; CDR3 protein: CASSLPSGRARNNEQFF
V gene: TRBV9; D gene: TRBD2; J gene: TRBJ2-3; clone size: .; CDR3 DNA: TGTGCCAGCAGCGTAGACGTAGCGGGATGGGATACGCAGTATTTT; CDR3 protein: CASSVDVAGWDTQYF
V gene: TRBV5-1; D gene: .; J gene: TRBJ2-1; clone size: .; CDR3 DNA: TGCGCCAGCAGCTTGGCCAAGACGACAGTCTACAATGAGCAGTTCTTC; CDR3 protein: CASSLAKTTVYNEQFF
V gene: TRBV5-1; D gene: .; J gene: TRBJ2-5; clone size: few; CDR3 DNA: TGCGCCAGCAGCTTGGGTATGGAGACCCAGTACTTC; CDR3 protein: CASSLGMETQYF
V gene: TRBV5-4; D gene: .; J gene: TRBJ2-7; clone size: .; CDR3 DNA: TGTGCCAGCAGCTTCGCCAGGGGAATCCACGAGCAGTACTTC; CDR3 protein: CASSFARGIHEQYF
V gene: TRBV19; D gene: TRBD1; J gene: TRBJ2-2; clone size: .; CDR3 DNA: TGTGCCAGTAGTCGAAGAAGGACAGGAGTGGACACCGGGGAGCTGTTTTTT; CDR3 protein: CASSRRRTGVDTGELFF
V gene: TRBV3-1/TRBV3-2; D gene: .; J gene: TRBJ1-1; clone size: .; CDR3 DNA: TGTGCCAGCAGCCAAGGTATGAACACTGAAGCTTTCTTT; CDR3 protein: CASSQGMNTEAFF
V gene: TRBV30; D gene: TRBD1; J gene: TRBJ1-1; clone size: .; CDR3 DNA: TGTGCCTGGAGTCGTTACAGGGGGGAAACTGAAGCTTTCTTT; CDR3 protein: CAWSRYRGETEAFF
V gene: TRBV11-3; D gene: TRBD1; J gene: TRBJ1-3; clone size: once; CDR3 DNA: TGTGCCAGCAGCTTAACAGGGGCTGGAAACACCATATATTTT; CDR3 protein: CASSLTGAGNTIYF
V gene: TRBV30; D gene: .; J gene: TRBJ1-1; clone size: once; CDR3 DNA: TGTGCCTGGAGTGTCCGGCGGTTTCCTAGGGGGAACACTGAAGCTTTCTTT; CDR3 protein: CAWSVRRFPRGNTEAFF
V gene: TRBV2; D gene: .; J gene: TRBJ2-7; clone size: .; CDR3 DNA: TGTGCCAGCAAACAGCTCAGGGGAGCCGAGCAGTACTTC; CDR3 protein: CASKQLRGAEQYF
V gene: TRBV5-1; D gene: .; J gene: TRBJ2-3; clone size: .; CDR3 DNA: TGCGCCAGCAGCTTGACAGGGCCAAGATCAGATACGCAGTATTTT; CDR3 protein: CASSLTGPRSDTQYF
V gene: TRBV7-9; D gene: TRBD1; J gene: TRBJ2-7; clone size: .; CDR3 DNA: TGTGCCAGCAGCTTAGGGGGACAGAACTACTACGAGCAGTACTTC; CDR3 protein: CASSLGGQNYYEQYF
V gene: TRBV29-1; D gene: .; J gene: TRBJ2-3; clone size: once; CDR3 DNA: TGCAGCGTTGTTTTAGTACAGGGTGCGGATACGCAGTATTTT; CDR3 protein: CSVVLVQGADTQYF
V gene: TRBV11-2; D gene: .; J gene: TRBJ1-5; clone size: .; CDR3 DNA: TGTGCCAGCAGCTTAGGGGCAGGGGAGCAGCCCCAGCATTTT; CDR3 protein: CASSLGAGEQPQHF
V gene: TRBV5-1; D gene: .; J gene: TRBJ2-3; clone size: .; CDR3 DNA: TGCGCCAGCAGCTTGCAGGGGGGCCCACGGGCAGATACGCAGTATTTT; CDR3 protein: CASSLQGGPRADTQYF